This T cell receptor (beta chain) was recovered during a study of monozygotic twins with inflammatory bowel disease. Whole-study findings and limits: Relative clonotype sharing with others was diminished in IBD patients versus healthy twins, particularly with disease activity.

TCRdb processed the 5' RACE reads again and assigns one entry to each CDR3 protein, with no DNA. The data show 80,000 or so distinct CDR3 sequences, and the top ten clones hold approximately 7.4%. Note on this clonotype: Its target is unknown.

Germline-derived CDR1 and CDR2 are SGHTA and FQGNSA. This CDR3 has 14 amino acids. The sample comprised blood. V and J are TRBV7-2 and TRBJ2-3. The source is a human donor with ulcerative colitis or Crohn's disease, or a healthy co-twin of an affected twin (not recorded which). CDR3: CASSPQASTDTQYF.